Presented here are 18 T cell receptor beta chains from one specimen sequenced in a study of blood T cell repertoires in COVID-19. Sequencing used immunoSEQ multiplex PCR; TCRdb keeps in-frame clones, though not all of them. The table has approximately 97,000 clones, roughly 88% seen once. Input material: peripheral blood. These TCRs come from a human donor in a cohort sampled during active COVID-19.

The chain recombines TRBV30 with TRBJ1-5, with 7 bases aligning to TRBD1. V shed 0 bases and J 3 bases; nucleotides not matched to a gene: 11. The CDR3 sequence is 17 residues long. Germline CDR1 reads GTSNPN; CDR2 reads SVGIG (reference sequence). CDR3 coding DNA: TGTGCCTGGAGTGTACCCCGGACAGGTGGGGCCAATCAGCCCCAGCATTTT. Its protein product is CAWSVPRTGGANQPQHF.

The chain couples TRBV7-8 to TRBJ2-1; 13 bases are a match to TRBD2. Germline assignment: CDR1 SGHVS and CDR2 FQNEAQ. This CDR3 region has 17 residues. Trimming removed 1 base from V and 3 bases from J; junction bases left unmatched: 3. CDR3 protein: CASSLVRLAGGYNEQFF. The CDR3 nucleotides read TGTGCCAGCAGCTTAGTTCGACTAGCGGGGGGCTACAATGAGCAGTTCTTC.

V and J are TRBV28 and TRBJ2-5; 9 nucleotides align to TRBD2. Germline assignment: CDR1 MDHEN and CDR2 SYDVKM. The junction had 17 bases not matched to a gene; V was cut back by 5 bases and J by 4 bases. CDR3 length: 18 residues. This CDR3 reads CASSPWGISGRGRETQYF. CDR3 bases: TGTGCCAGCAGTCCCTGGGGAATTAGCGGGAGAGGCAGAGAGACCCAGTACTTC.

V usage is TRBV9 and J usage is TRBJ1-4, with D possibly being TRBD1 (5 bases). The germline V and J ends were trimmed by 1 base and 0 bases, with 10 bases remaining between them. The CDR3 is 16 residues long. The germline gives CDR1 SGDLS, CDR2 YYNGEE. CDR3 nucleotide sequence: TGTGCCAGCAGCGTAACAGGCGCTACAACTAATGAAAAACTGTTTTTT. It translates to CASSVTGATTNEKLFF.

The chain couples TRBV3-1 (or the pseudogene TRBV3-2) to TRBJ2-1; D remains ambiguous. Trimming took off 1 base at V and 0 bases at J, with 10 bases between the two ends. This CDR3 comprises 16 residues. Germline CDR1 reads LGHDT; CDR2 reads YNNKEL (reference sequence). CDR3 protein: CASSQGVRSSYNEQFF. The CDR3 nucleotides read TGTGCCAGCAGCCAAGGAGTGAGGAGCTCCTACAATGAGCAGTTCTTC.

The V and J genes are TRBV2 and TRBJ1-2, with D perhaps matching TRBD1 (6 bases). Germline V CDR1 and CDR2: SNHLY, FYNNEI. CDR3 length: 14 amino acids. Between the trimmed V and J ends, which lost 6 bases and 7 bases, there was a span of 18 bases. CDR3 nucleotides: TGTGCCAGCAGCCTGGAATCAGGGGCGGCTGGCTACACCTTC. Translated: CASSLESGAAGYTF. Full variable domain (missing parts from reference TRBV2 and TRBJ1-2): EPEVTQTPSHQVTQMGQEVILRCVPISNHLYFYWYRQILGQKVEFLVSFYNNEISEKSEIFDDQFSVERPDGSNFTLKIRSTKLEDSAMYFCASSLESGAAGYTFGSGTRLTVV.

The chain couples TRBV4-1 to TRBJ1-2, with 7 bases that match TRBD1. This CDR3 has 15 residues. Germline CDR1 is MGHRA and CDR2 is YSYEKL. After removal of 4 bases from V and 4 bases from J, the junction contained 9 bases not matched to a gene. CDR3 in amino acids: CASSRTENRGYGYTF. For the CDR3, the DNA is TGCGCCAGCAGCCGGACCGAAAACAGGGGCTATGGCTACACCTTC.

The chain uses TRBV11-2 and TRBJ1-5; TRBD1 aligns across 7 bases. The length of the CDR3 is 17 residues. Trimming removed 4 bases from V and 2 bases from J; junction bases left unmatched: 11. The germline gives CDR1 SGHAT, CDR2 FQNNGV. CDR3 DNA: TGTGCCAGCAGCTCCCAGATGACCGGGACAGGCAATCAGCCCCAGCATTTT. It yields the protein CASSSQMTGTGNQPQHF. Full variable domain (remainder filled in from reference TRBV11-2 and TRBJ1-5): EAGVAQSPRYKIIEKRQSVAFWCNPISGHATLYWYQQILGQGPKLLIQFQNNGVVDDSQLPKDRFSAERLKGVDSTLKIQPAKLEDSAVYLCASSSQMTGTGNQPQHFGDGTRLSIL.

The chain carries TRBV19 and TRBJ2-7; TRBD2 agrees at 7 bases. The germline V gene encodes CDR1 LNHDA and CDR2 SQIVND (reference sequence). The V segment lost 5 bases and the J segment 4 bases; nucleotides outside the gene matches: 8. This CDR3 region has 14 residues. CDR3 DNA: TGTGCCAGTAGTGAACGGACTAGGATGTACGAGCAGTACTTC. Its translation is CASSERTRMYEQYF.

The chain links TRBV9 to TRBJ1-2; D is ambiguous. V was cut by 3 bases and J by 8 bases, with 11 bases left in between. The CDR3 runs to 12 residues. Per the germline V gene, CDR1 is SGDLS and CDR2 is YYNGEE. Here the CDR3 reads CASSAGAGGYTF. For the CDR3, the DNA is TGTGCCAGCAGCGCGGGAGCGGGGGGCTACACCTTC.

J is TRBJ2-5 and V is TRBV28; D is perhaps TRBD1 (6 bases). Trimming removed 3 bases at V and 2 bases at J, with 13 bases between. The germline CDR1 and CDR2 sequences are MDHEN and SYDVKM. This CDR3 comprises 15 residues. The CDR3 sequence is CASSFLRGRQETQYF. In DNA, the CDR3 is TGTGCCAGCAGTTTTCTCAGGGGAAGGCAAGAGACCCAGTACTTC. Together with reference TRBV28 and TRBJ2-5, the CDR3 gives the full variable domain: DVKVTQSSRYLVKRTGEKVFLECVQDMDHENMFWYRQDPGLGLRLIYFSYDVKMKEKGDIPEGYSVSREKKERFSLILESASTNQTSMYLCASSFLRGRQETQYFGPGTRLLVL.

This chain uses TRBV5-5 with TRBJ1-5, with 8 positions matching TRBD1. From germline, CDR1 is SGHKS and CDR2 YYEKEE (reference sequence). V dropped 2 bases and J dropped 4; count of bases not matched to a gene: 11. The CDR3 sequence is 17 residues long. The CDR3 DNA reads as TGTGCCAGCAGCTTCTTTATCGGGACAGGTGTTAATCAGCCCCAGCATTTT. It yields the protein CASSFFIGTGVNQPQHF.

V and J are TRBV19 and TRBJ2-3, with TRBD2 identical over 12 bases. V shed 7 bases, J shed 3 bases, and the junction held 8 bases outside the gene matches. The CDR3 length is 16 residues. Per the germline V gene, CDR1 is LNHDA and CDR2 is SQIVND (reference sequence). The CDR3 DNA sequence: TGTGCCAGTACCCAACCCGGACTAGCGGGAACAGATACGCAGTATTTT. Translated: CASTQPGLAGTDTQYF.

The CDR3 DNA sequence: TGTGCCAGCAGTTTACTTAGTCAGCCCCAGCATTTT. This translates into CASSLLSQPQHF. The chain combines TRBV28 with TRBJ1-5; D is unclear. CDR3 length equals 12 residues. V was shortened by 2 bases and J by 6 bases, with 5 bases between the two germline ends. The germline gives CDR1 MDHEN, CDR2 SYDVKM.

The chain is built from TRBV2 and TRBJ2-3; 9 bases agree with TRBD2. The CDR3 is made up of 14 amino acids. The V gene's germline CDR1 is SNHLY and CDR2 FYNNEI. Unmatched junction bases numbered 4, after V lost 5 bases and J lost 4 bases. CDR3 protein: CASSKLAGPDTQYF. In DNA form, the CDR3 reads TGTGCCAGCAGTAAACTAGCGGGCCCAGATACGCAGTATTTT. Full variable domain (missing parts from reference TRBV2 and TRBJ2-3): EPEVTQTPSHQVTQMGQEVILRCVPISNHLYFYWYRQILGQKVEFLVSFYNNEISEKSEIFDDQFSVERPDGSNFTLKIRSTKLEDSAMYFCASSKLAGPDTQYFGPGTRLTVL.

The chain employs TRBV4-3 and TRBJ2-7, with 8 bases identical to TRBD1. CDR1 is LGHNA and CDR2 is YSLEER in the germline V gene. J was trimmed by 2 bases and V by 0 bases; bases with no gene match: 6. The CDR3 is 16 residues long. CDR3 sequence (DNA): TGCGCCAGCAGCCAAGAGCTCCGGGACAGGCCCTACGAGCAGTACTTC. Residues: CASSQELRDRPYEQYF.

The V and J genes are TRBV12-3 or TRBV12-4 and TRBJ2-7; no reliable D call. This CDR3 region has 13 residues. Deletions cut 3 bases from V and 2 bases from J, with 8 bases between. The CDR3 loop is CASSFWSTYEQYF. The DNA of the CDR3 is TGTGCCAGCAGTTTCTGGAGCACCTACGAGCAGTACTTC.

The chain carries TRBV18 and TRBJ1-3; D perhaps matches TRBD1 (5 bases). CDR1 and CDR2 from the germline V gene are KGHSH and LQKENI. V dropped 1 base and J dropped 4 bases, with 17 bases sitting between them. The CDR3 extends over 17 amino acids. As DNA, the CDR3 is TGTGCCAGCTCACCACGGGATGCGGGACGCGAGGGAAACACCATATATTTT. Translated: CASSPRDAGREGNTIYF. Drawing the rest from reference TRBV18 and TRBJ1-3, the complete variable domain is NAGVMQNPRHLVRRRGQEARLRCSPMKGHSHVYWYRQLPEEGLKFMVYLQKENIIDESGMPKERFSAEFPKEGPSILRIQQVVRGDSAAYFCASSPRDAGREGNTIYFGEGSWLTVV.